The entry below gives a single TCR beta chain sequence along with its context. Its antigen is currently unknown. It was by quantitative 5'-RACE with molecular barcodes that TCR beta libraries were made. TCRdb independently ran MiXCR on the 5' RACE reads; one entry per CDR3 protein. The data contain around 230,000 distinct CDR3 sequences, 8% to 9.5% of them seen just once; the ten biggest clones take up almost 7%. These data are taken from a study of CD8 T cells in ankylosing spondylitis. Regarding the study as a whole: It appeared that ankylosing spondylitis blood was characterized by a TCR beta motif of 8 or 9 highly homologous variants.

CDR1 is KGHSH, CDR2 LQKENI, per germline. The CDR3 covers 14 residues. V dropped 3 bases and J dropped 4 bases, with 12 bases sitting between them. The sample taken for sequencing was blood, either unsorted or a sorted T cell fraction (not recorded which). The V and J genes are TRBV18 and TRBJ2-5; perhaps TRBD2 as D (5 bases). The sequence was obtained from a male donor with ankylosing spondylitis or in good health (not recorded which). CDR3 sequence: CASSPLASTETQYF. Here the CDR3 DNA reads TGTGCCAGCTCACCCTTAGCGAGTACAGAGACCCAGTACTTC.